This paragraph covers one T cell receptor (beta chain) sequence. Construction of the TCRbeta library involved unique molecular identifiers. TCRdb ran MiXCR on the PCR reads and lists one entry per CDR3 protein. The sample carries about 360,000 distinct CDR3 sequences, about an eighth recorded once. This CDR3 has 16 residues. Trimming shortened V by 0 bases and J by 0 bases, and 12 bases separated the two germline ends. Per the germline V gene, CDR1 is SGHRS and CDR2 is YFSETQ. These data come from a study of T-cell reconstitution after alpha-beta-depleted transplantation in children. This chain connects TRBV5-1 to TRBJ1-2, with D possibly matching TRBD1 (5 bases). The source was PBMCs, collected from the stem cell graft. This receptor was taken from a human donor who donated a stem cell graft to a child with Fanconi anemia. CDR3 in DNA: TGCGCCAGCAGCTTGGTCCAGGGAGCGTCTAACTATGGCTACACCTTC. Translating gives CASSLVQGASNYGYTF.